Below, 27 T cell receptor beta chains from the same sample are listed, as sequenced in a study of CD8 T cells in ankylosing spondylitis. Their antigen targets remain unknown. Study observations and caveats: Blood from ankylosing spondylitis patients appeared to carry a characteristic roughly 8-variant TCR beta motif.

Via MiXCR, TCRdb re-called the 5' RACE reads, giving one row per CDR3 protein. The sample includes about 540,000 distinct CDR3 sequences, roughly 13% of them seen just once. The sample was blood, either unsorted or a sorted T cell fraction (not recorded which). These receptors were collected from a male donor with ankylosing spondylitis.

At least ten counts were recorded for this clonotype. DNA for the CDR3: TGCGCCAGCAGCTTGGGATTAGCTGGGGCCAACGTCCTGACTTTC. Translated: CASSLGLAGANVLTF. V and J are TRBV5-1 and TRBJ2-6; D is unresolved. Germline V gene sequence: CDR1 SGHRS, CDR2 YFSETQ. Trimming removed 0 bases from V and 2 bases from J, with 6 bases in between. This CDR3 is 15 amino acids long.

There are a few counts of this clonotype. The CDR3 is CASSPMGPGVADTQYF. The DNA for the CDR3 is TGTGCCAGCAGCCCGATGGGCCCCGGTGTGGCAGATACGCAGTATTTT. The chain couples TRBV11-2 to TRBJ2-3; D ambiguous. Per germline, CDR1 SGHAT and CDR2 FQNNGV. V lost 5 bases to trimming and J lost 4 bases, with 19 bases between them. The CDR3 has 16 amino acids. The whole variable domain, filled in from reference TRBV11-2 and TRBJ2-3, reads EAGVAQSPRYKIIEKRQSVAFWCNPISGHATLYWYQQILGQGPKLLIQFQNNGVVDDSQLPKDRFSAERLKGVDSTLKIQPAKLEDSAVYLCASSPMGPGVADTQYFGPGTRLTVL.

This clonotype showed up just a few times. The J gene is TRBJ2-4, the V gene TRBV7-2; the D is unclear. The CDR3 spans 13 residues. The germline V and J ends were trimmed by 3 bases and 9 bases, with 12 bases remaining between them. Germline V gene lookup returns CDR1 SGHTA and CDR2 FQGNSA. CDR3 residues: CASSFERTSIQYF. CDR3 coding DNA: TGTGCCAGCAGCTTTGAACGTACGAGCATTCAGTACTTC.

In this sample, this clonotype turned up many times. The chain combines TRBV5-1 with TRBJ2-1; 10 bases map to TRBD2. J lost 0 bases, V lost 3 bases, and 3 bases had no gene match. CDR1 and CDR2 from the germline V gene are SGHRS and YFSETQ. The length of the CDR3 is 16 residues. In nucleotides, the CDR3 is TGCGCCAGCAGCTCCGGACTAGCGGACTCCTACAATGAGCAGTTCTTC. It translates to CASSSGLADSYNEQFF.

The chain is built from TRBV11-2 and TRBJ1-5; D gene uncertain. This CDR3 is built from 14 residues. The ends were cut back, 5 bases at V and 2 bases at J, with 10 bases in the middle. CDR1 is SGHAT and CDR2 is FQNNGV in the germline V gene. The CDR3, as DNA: TGTGCCAGCAGCCCCTCCGTGGGCAATCAGCCCCAGCATTTT. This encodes CASSPSVGNQPQHF.

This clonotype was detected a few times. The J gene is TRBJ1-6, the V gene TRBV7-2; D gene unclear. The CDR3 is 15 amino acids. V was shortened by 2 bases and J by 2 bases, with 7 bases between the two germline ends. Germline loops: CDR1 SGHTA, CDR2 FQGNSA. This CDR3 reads CASSLMVTYNSPLHF. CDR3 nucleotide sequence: TGTGCCAGCAGCTTAATGGTGACCTATAATTCACCCCTCCACTTT.

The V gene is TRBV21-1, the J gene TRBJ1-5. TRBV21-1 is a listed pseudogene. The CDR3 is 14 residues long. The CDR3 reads CAPYPGVRDQPQHF. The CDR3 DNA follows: TGTGCCCCCTACCCAGGAGTGAGGGATCAGCCCCAGCATTTT.

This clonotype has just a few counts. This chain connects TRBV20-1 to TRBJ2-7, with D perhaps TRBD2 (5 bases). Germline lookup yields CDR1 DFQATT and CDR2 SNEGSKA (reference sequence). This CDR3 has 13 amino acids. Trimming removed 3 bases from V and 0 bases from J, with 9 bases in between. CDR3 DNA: TGCAGTGCTAGGAGGACTGCCTCCTACGAGCAGTACTTC. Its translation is CSARRTASYEQYF.

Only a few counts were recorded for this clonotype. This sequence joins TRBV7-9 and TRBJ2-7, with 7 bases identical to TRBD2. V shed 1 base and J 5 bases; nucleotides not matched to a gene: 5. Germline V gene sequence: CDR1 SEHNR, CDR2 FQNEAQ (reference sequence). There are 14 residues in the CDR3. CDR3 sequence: CASSLGGGRNEQYV. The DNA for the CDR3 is TGTGCCAGCAGCTTAGGCGGGGGAAGGAACGAGCAGTACGTC.

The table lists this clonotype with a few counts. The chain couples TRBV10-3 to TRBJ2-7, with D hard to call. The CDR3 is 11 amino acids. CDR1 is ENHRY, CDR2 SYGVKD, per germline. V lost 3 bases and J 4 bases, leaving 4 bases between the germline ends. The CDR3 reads CAISDGYEQYV. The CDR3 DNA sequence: TGTGCCATCAGTGACGGGTACGAGCAGTACGTC.

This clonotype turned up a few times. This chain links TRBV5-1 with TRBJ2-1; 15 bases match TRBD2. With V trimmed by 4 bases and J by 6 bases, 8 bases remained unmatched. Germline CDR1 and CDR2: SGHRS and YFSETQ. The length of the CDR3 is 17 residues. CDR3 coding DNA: TGCGCCAGCAGCATAGGGACTAGCGGGAGGCGGAGCAATGAGCAGTTCTTC. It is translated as CASSIGTSGRRSNEQFF.

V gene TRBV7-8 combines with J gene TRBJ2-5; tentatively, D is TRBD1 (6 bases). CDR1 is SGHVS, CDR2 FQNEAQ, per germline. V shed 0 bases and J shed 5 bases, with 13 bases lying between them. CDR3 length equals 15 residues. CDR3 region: CASSLAYRAGETQYF. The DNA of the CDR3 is TGTGCCAGCAGCTTAGCTTACAGGGCTGGGGAGACCCAGTACTTC.

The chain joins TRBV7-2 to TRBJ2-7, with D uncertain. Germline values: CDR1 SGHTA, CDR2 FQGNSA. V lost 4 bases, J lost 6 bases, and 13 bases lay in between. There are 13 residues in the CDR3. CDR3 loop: CASSSQWESEQYV. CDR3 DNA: TGTGCCAGCAGCTCGCAGTGGGAAAGCGAGCAGTACGTC.

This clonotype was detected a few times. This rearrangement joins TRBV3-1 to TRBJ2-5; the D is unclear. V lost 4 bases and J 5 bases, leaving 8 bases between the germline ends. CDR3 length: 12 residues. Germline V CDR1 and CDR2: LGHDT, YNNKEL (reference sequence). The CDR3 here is CASSPVMETQYF. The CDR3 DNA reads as TGTGCCAGCAGCCCCGTAATGGAGACCCAGTACTTC.

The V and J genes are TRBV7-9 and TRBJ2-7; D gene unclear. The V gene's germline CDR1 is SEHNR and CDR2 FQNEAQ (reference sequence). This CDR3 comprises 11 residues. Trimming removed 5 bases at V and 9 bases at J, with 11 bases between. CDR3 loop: CASSLSEAQYF. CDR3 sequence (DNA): TGTGCCAGCAGCCTCAGCGAGGCGCAGTACTTC.

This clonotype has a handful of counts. The CDR3 DNA is TGTGCCAGCAGCCAGGATGCGATCACTAGCGGGAGTTGGTACAATGAGCAGTTCTTC. Amino acids: CASSQDAITSGSWYNEQFF. The chain links TRBV4-2 to TRBJ2-1, with TRBD2 identical over 11 bases. CDR1 and CDR2 (germline): LGHNA, YNFKEQ. This CDR3 region has 19 residues. V shed 3 bases and J 4 bases; nucleotides not matched to a gene: 14.

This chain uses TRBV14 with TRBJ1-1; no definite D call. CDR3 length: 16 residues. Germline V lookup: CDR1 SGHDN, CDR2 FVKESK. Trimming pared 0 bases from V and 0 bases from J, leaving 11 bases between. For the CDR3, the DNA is TGTGCCAGCAGCCAAGACTACGGGCTGCTGAACACTGAAGCTTTCTTT. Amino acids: CASSQDYGLLNTEAFF.

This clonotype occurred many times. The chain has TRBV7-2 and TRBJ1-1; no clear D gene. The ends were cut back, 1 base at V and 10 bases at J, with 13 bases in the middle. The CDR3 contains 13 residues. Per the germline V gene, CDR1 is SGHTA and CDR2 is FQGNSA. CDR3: CASSLGSTQLAFF. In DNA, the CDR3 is TGTGCCAGCAGCTTAGGTTCGACCCAGTTAGCTTTCTTT.

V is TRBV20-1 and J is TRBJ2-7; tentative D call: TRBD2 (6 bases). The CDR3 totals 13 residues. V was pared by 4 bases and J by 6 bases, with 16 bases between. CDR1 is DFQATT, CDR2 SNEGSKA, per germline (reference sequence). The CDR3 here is CSATGGSFLEQYV. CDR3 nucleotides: TGCAGTGCTACCGGGGGTTCCTTCCTCGAGCAGTACGTC.

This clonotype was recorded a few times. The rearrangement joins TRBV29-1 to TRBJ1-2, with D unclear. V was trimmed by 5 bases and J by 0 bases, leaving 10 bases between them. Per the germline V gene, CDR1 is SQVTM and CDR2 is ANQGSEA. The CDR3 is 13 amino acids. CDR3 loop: CSVPALANYGYTF. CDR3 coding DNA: TGCAGCGTTCCGGCCCTAGCTAACTATGGCTACACCTTC.

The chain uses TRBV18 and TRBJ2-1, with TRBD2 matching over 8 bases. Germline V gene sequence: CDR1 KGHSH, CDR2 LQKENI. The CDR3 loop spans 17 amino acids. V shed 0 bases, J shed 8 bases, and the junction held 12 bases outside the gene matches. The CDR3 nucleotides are TGTGCCAGCTCACCACCGGTAGGAGCGGGAGAGCTTGATGAGCAGTTCTTC. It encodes CASSPPVGAGELDEQFF.

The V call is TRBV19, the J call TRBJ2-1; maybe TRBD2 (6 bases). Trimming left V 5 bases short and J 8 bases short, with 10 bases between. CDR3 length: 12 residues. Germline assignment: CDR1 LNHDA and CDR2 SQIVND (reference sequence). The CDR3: CASSLRLDEQFF. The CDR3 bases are TGTGCCAGTAGTCTCCGACTAGATGAGCAGTTCTTC. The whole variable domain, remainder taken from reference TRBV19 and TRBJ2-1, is DGGITQSPKYLFRKEGQNVTLSCEQNLNHDAMYWYRQDPGQGLRLIYYSQIVNDFQKGDIAEGYSVSREKKESFPLTVTSAQKNPTAFYLCASSLRLDEQFFGPGTRLTVL.

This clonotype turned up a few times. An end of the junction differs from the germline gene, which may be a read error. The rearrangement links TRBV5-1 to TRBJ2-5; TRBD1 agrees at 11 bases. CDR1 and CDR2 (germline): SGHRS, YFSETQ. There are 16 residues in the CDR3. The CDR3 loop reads CASRRRGTGGQGTQYF. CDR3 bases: TGCGCCAGCAGGCGCCGGGGGACAGGGGGTCAAGGGACCCAGTACTTC.

The CDR3 nucleotides are TGTGCCAGCAGCTTGCGGAAAAAAGAGCAGTACTTC. This sequence encodes CASSLRKKEQYF. The genes are TRBV5-6 and TRBJ2-7; the D is unclear. CDR3 length: 12 amino acids. CDR1 SGHDT and CDR2 YYEEEE come from the germline V gene. Deletions cut 1 base from V and 7 bases from J, with 9 bases between.

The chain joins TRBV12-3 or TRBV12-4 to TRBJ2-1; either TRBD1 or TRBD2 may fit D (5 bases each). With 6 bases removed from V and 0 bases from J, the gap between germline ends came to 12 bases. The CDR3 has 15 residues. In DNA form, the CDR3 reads TGTGCCAGCAGCGGGGACCAGAGCTCCTACAATGAGCAGTTCTTC. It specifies CASSGDQSSYNEQFF.

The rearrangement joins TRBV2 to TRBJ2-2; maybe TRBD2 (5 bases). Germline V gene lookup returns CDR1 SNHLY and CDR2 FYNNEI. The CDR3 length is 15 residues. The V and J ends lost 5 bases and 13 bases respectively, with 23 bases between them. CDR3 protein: CASSPIWNRPEGLFF. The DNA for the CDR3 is TGTGCCAGCAGTCCCATCTGGAACCGACCCGAGGGGCTGTTTTTT. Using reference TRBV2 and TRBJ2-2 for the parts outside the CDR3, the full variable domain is EPEVTQTPSHQVTQMGQEVILRCVPISNHLYFYWYRQILGQKVEFLVSFYNNEISEKSEIFDDQFSVERPDGSNFTLKIRSTKLEDSAMYFCASSPIWNRPEGLFFGEGSRLTVL.

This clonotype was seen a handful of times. In DNA form, the CDR3 reads TGTGCCACCTGGGACCAGGGGGCAGCTAATGAAAAACTGTTTTTT. Protein sequence: CATWDQGAANEKLFF. The chain combines TRBV10-3 with TRBJ1-4; 8 bases align to TRBD1. The CDR3 is 15 residues long. V was pared by 10 bases and J by 3 bases, with 10 bases of the junction left unmatched. CDR1 and CDR2 from the germline V gene are ENHRY and SYGVKD.